The present T cell receptor beta chain was sequenced within a study of blood T cell repertoires in COVID-19. The CDR3 runs to 15 residues. J was trimmed by 7 bases and V by 4 bases; bases with no gene match: 7. CDR1 SGHRS and CDR2 YFSETQ come from the germline V gene. Data came from immunoSEQ multiplex PCR; TCRdb stores just in-frame clones and leaves some out. This sample has tens of thousands of clones; around 83% occur once, and the top ten carry roughly a tenth. This receptor was identified in a man aged 50-60 years with COVID-19, enrolled during active disease. The chain is built from TRBV5-1 and TRBJ1-4; TRBD1 aligns across 10 bases. The sequenced sample was peripheral blood. The CDR3 spells CASSETGGLGEKLFF. The CDR3 DNA reads as TGCGCCAGCAGCGAGACAGGGGGCCTCGGTGAAAAACTGTTTTTT.